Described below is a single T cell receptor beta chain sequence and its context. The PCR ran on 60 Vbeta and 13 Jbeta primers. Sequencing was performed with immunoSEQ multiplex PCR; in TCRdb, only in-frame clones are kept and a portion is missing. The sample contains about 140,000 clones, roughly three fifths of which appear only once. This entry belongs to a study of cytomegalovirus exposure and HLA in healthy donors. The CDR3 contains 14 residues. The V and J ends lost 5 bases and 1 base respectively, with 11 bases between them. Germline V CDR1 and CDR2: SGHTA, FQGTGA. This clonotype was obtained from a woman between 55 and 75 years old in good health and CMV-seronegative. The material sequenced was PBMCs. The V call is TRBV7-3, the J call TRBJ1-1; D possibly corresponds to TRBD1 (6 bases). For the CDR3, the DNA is TGTGCCAGCAGCCGCGGGGGCGGGAACACTGAAGCTTTCTTT. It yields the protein CASSRGGGNTEAFF.